This entry lists 11 T cell receptor beta chains sequenced from one sample in a study of shared clonotypes between healthy human individuals. CD45RO-negative cells were positively selected for CCR7, leaving out terminally differentiated effector memory CD45RA+ cells. Method: immunoSEQ multiplex PCR; TCRdb's copy keeps in-frame clones and lacks some. The table lists around 580,000 clones, nearly 98% of them singletons, with more than 0.3% in the top ten. The sample was naive CD8+ T cells sorted from blood. These TCRs come from a man in his thirties or forties in good health.

This CDR3 is CASSMVGYPYNEQFF. The CDR3 coding sequence is TGTGCCAGTAGTATGGTAGGGTACCCCTACAATGAGCAGTTCTTC. The chain combines TRBV19 with TRBJ2-1; no definite D call. CDR1 is LNHDA, CDR2 SQIVND, per germline (reference sequence). With 3 bases removed from V and 2 bases from J, the gap between germline ends came to 11 bases. This CDR3 has 15 residues.

This chain uses TRBV5-4 with TRBJ2-1; TRBD2 agrees at 11 bases. V lost 2 bases and J lost 10; bases outside the gene matches: 5. Germline-derived CDR1 and CDR2 are SGHNT and YYREEE (reference sequence). The CDR3 spans 14 residues. The CDR3 sequence: CASSFTSGSREQFF. The CDR3 DNA follows: TGTGCCAGCAGCTTTACTAGCGGGAGCCGGGAGCAGTTCTTC.

The V gene is TRBV27, the J gene TRBJ2-7; no clear D. V was clipped by 0 bases and J by 7 bases, with 10 bases between them. From germline, CDR1 is MNHEY and CDR2 SMNVEV (reference sequence). CDR3 length: 13 residues. The CDR3 reads CASSLSIQWEQYF. The CDR3 DNA reads as TGTGCCAGCAGTTTATCGATCCAATGGGAGCAGTACTTC.

This sequence joins TRBV11-2 and TRBJ1-2; D possibly corresponds to TRBD1 (6 bases). The CDR3 totals 15 residues. Trimming removed 1 base from V and 8 bases from J, with 17 bases in between. Germline V CDR1 and CDR2: SGHAT, FQNNGV. CDR3 DNA sequence: TGTGCCAGCAGCTTAGCCCTCGGACAGCAAAGGGGCTACACCTTC. This encodes CASSLALGQQRGYTF.

The chain uses TRBV30 and TRBJ1-5; possibly TRBD1 for D (6 bases). V was trimmed by 2 bases and J by 7 bases, leaving 15 bases between them. The CDR3 is 14 residues long. Germline loops: CDR1 GTSNPN, CDR2 SVGIG (reference sequence). Written as DNA, the CDR3 is TGTGCCTGGAGTACTGAGGGGGTAGGGCAGCCCCAGCATTTT. Protein product: CAWSTEGVGQPQHF. The variable domain in full, with the rest retrieved from reference TRBV30 and TRBJ1-5, is SQTIHQWPATLVQPVGSPLSLECTVEGTSNPNLYWYRQAAGRGLQLLFYSVGIGQISSEVPQNLSASRPQDRQFILSSKKLLLSDSGFYLCAWSTEGVGQPQHFGDGTRLSIL.

The V call is TRBV27, the J call TRBJ2-1, with TRBD1 matching over 8 bases. The J segment lost 7 bases and the V segment lost 0 bases, leaving 11 bases of the junction unmatched. Per germline, CDR1 MNHEY and CDR2 SMNVEV (reference sequence). CDR3 size: 17 residues. The CDR3 DNA reads TGTGCCAGCAGTTTATCGCGGACAGGGCAGATCGTTAATGAGCAGTTCTTC. Amino acid sequence: CASSLSRTGQIVNEQFF.

The chain links TRBV30 to TRBJ2-6, with 8 bases aligning to TRBD2. The germline V gene has CDR1 GTSNPN and CDR2 SVGIG (reference sequence). This CDR3 contains 16 residues. V was clipped by 2 bases and J by 2 bases; unmatched bases: 5. This chain's CDR3 is CAWSPRGGAGANVLTF. CDR3 nucleotides: TGTGCCTGGAGTCCACGGGGGGGCGCTGGGGCCAACGTCCTGACTTTC.

The CDR3 coding sequence is TGTGCTAGTGCCTCACTTTTCGCCGGGGAGCTGTTTTTT. Residues: CASASLFAGELFF. This rearrangement joins TRBV12-5 to TRBJ2-2, with no clear D. The CDR3 sequence is 13 residues long. Deletions cut 7 bases from V and 6 bases from J, with 12 bases between. In germline, CDR1 is LGHNT, CDR2 FRNRAP.

With respect to this clone: Distinct nucleotide sequences in the sample also encode this CDR3. The chain joins TRBV14 to TRBJ2-7; 10 bases fit TRBD2. Unmatched junction bases numbered 3, after V lost 4 bases and J lost 3 bases. The CDR3 totals 14 residues. Germline-derived CDR1 and CDR2 are SGHDN and FVKESK. The CDR3 region has the DNA TGTGCCAGCAGCCCACTAGCGGGAAGCTACGAGCAGTACTTC. Protein: CASSPLAGSYEQYF.

The chain couples TRBV28 to TRBJ1-4, with 7 nucleotides matching TRBD1. The CDR3 contains 18 residues. CDR1 is MDHEN and CDR2 is SYDVKM in the germline V gene. The J segment lost 2 bases and the V segment lost 3 bases, leaving 12 bases of the junction unmatched. Here the CDR3 reads CASSFSRGQRVTNEKLFF. The DNA for the CDR3 is TGTGCCAGCAGTTTTTCGAGGGGGCAAAGGGTGACTAATGAAAAACTGTTTTTT.

Concerning this clone: Within the sample, other DNA sequences also encode this same CDR3. The chain is built from TRBV9 and TRBJ1-1; D unclear. Deletions cut 2 bases from V and 4 bases from J, with 9 bases between. This CDR3 contains 13 residues. CDR1 and CDR2 (germline): SGDLS, YYNGEE. The CDR3 reads CASSVGGSTEAFF. The CDR3 DNA follows: TGTGCCAGCAGCGTCGGTGGGAGCACTGAAGCTTTCTTT.